This T cell receptor (beta chain) was identified in a study of T cells in Graves' hyperthyroidism and ophthalmopathy (dated by TCRdb to between 2019 and 2020). General notes on the study: Peripheral blood samples were taken at initial diagnosis, before any treatment was given. After sampling, hyperthyroidism patients received methimazole starting at 30 mg daily, and ophthalmopathy patients received high-dose intravenous methylprednisolone. The study also compared thyroid tissue and blood T-cell repertoires from a handful of Graves' hyperthyroidism patients. The paper reports TCR Vbeta CDR3 sequencing of approximately 140 peripheral blood samples: some 41 ophthalmopathy, under 85 hyperthyroidism and 17 progressor patients. To identify distinguishing TCR V-J signatures, a discovery cohort of 90 to 100 patients was used, comprising 40 to 45 with Graves' ophthalmopathy and about 59 with stable Graves' hyperthyroidism. The 90 to 100 discovery patients were randomly divided into training and test sets at a 7:3 ratio. Prospective prediction of ophthalmopathy was tested in an independent validation cohort of 18 to 20 hyperthyroidism patients and 17 patients who later progressed to ophthalmopathy.

This clonotype was counted at least ten times. There is no known antigen for this receptor. One base away there is no much larger clone; base qualities are not given. From cysteine to phenylalanine, the CDR3 is 13 amino acids long. Only the CDR3 region is kept as DNA, spanning 39 bases read in frame from base 1. The germline V gene (reference sequence) supplies CDR1 DFQATT and CDR2 SNEGSKA. V and J lose 4 bases and 3 bases, and a span of 13 bases separates them. TCR beta CDR3 regions were amplified from RNA transcripts. The first round of RT-PCR for the TCR CDR3 was performed with the HTBI primer set and the Qiagen OneStep RT-PCR kit. A second multiplex PCR round built the libraries, followed by size selection and purification. Libraries were sequenced paired-end with 100 bp reads on an Illumina HiSeq2000. Per the source publication's procedure: SOAPnuke was used to process the raw data, throwing out any read that contained adapters or uncalled bases, had a mean Phred below 15, or lacked an exact constant-primer or identifier match. COPE v1.2.5 was used to merge high-quality paired reads, and clonotypes were defined as unique nucleotide sequences. MiTCR v1.1 was used to align the clonotypes against IMGT TRBV, TRBD and TRBJ reference segments. The analysis included only V-J combinations with a frequency above 0.0001, which together covered 98% to 99.2% of the repertoires. The TCS score was defined as the ratio of F50 (clonal expansion) to E x V (chaos), calculated using BLOSUM62-based TCRdist between CDR3 peptides within each V-J. Welch's t-statistics and random forest reduced around 510 V-J features to 13, which were used in a naive Bayes classifier (R e1071). The public reads were reanalyzed by TCRdb: fastp trimming at Q25, MiXCR alignment, in-frame beta chains only. Every entry covers one CDR3 protein and lists the most common genes and DNA from its rows. The V and J calls, along with clone size, are taken from TCRdb and not from the paper's own processing. Within this sample are around 420,000 distinct CDR3 sequences, with roughly an eighth of them counted one time only. The top ten clones comprise about 5% of the sample.

Stable Graves' hyperthyroidism was defined as the absence of progression to ophthalmopathy over 18 months of follow-up. Hyperthyroidism patients were aged 18 to 65 years and newly diagnosed, with disease duration of less than 2 months. Patients with uncontrolled infections, other autoimmune diseases, pregnancy or lactation were excluded. Diagnoses were established on the basis of clinical symptoms, serum thyroxine and TRAb, thyroid ultrasound, and orbital computed tomography. PBMCs were isolated from about 9.1 ml of fresh peripheral blood by Ficoll-Paque density gradient centrifugation. Total RNA was extracted with Trizol reagent, and quality was checked on an Agilent 2100 Bioanalyzer. General findings and caveats noted by the study authors: Sample size was not statistically predetermined, and blinding of investigators to group allocation was not performed. In validation, progression to ophthalmopathy was predicted by the model with around 70% sensitivity and 72% to 85% specificity, a median of approximately 6.5 months before onset. A model built on a 13 V-J signature distinguished ophthalmopathy from stable hyperthyroidism, reaching over 85% sensitivity and about 81% specificity in cross-validation and 80%/75% in testing. Most expanded thyroid clonotypes (frequency above 0.001) were also detected in blood, suggesting blood repertoires may reflect thyroid immune responses.

The rearranged chain carries TRBV20-1 and TRBJ2-7; the D gene identity is not certain. The sample comprised blood. This receptor was taken from a woman under 30 with Graves' hyperthyroidism. The CDR3 loop reads CSATGLGLYEQYF. The bases read TGCAGTGCTACGGGTCTTGGGCTCTACGAGCAGTACTTC.